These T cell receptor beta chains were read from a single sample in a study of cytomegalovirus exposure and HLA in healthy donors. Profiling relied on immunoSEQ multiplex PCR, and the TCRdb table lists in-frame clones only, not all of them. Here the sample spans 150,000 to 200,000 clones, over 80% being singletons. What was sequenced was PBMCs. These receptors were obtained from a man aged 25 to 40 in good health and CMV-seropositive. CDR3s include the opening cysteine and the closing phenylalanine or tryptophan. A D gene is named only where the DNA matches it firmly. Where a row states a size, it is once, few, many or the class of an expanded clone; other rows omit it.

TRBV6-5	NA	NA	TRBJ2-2	TGTGCCGTCACTTCCGAGGGCGGGGAGCTGTTTTTT	CAVTSEGGELFF
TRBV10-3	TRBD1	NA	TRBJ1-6	TGTGCCATCAGTGACCCGGGACAGGCCCGAAATTATAATTCACCCCTCCACTTT	CAISDPGQARNYNSPLHF
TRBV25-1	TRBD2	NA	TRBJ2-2	TGTGCCAGCAGTGAATCGGGGGGGAGCACCGGGGAGCTGTTTTTT	CASSESGGSTGELFF
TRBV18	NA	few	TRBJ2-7	TGTGCCAGCTCACCCATACAGGGTGGGTCGAAAGAGCAGTACTTC	CASSPIQGGSKEQYF
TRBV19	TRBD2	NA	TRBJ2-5	TGTGCCAGTAGTATGGGACTAGCGGGGGGAGAGACCCAGTACTTC	CASSMGLAGGETQYF
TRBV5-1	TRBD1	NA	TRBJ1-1	TGCGCCAGCACCGGACAGGGAGGTTTTACTGAAGCTTTCTTT	CASTGQGGFTEAFF
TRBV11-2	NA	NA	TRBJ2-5	TGTGCCAGCAGCTGGACAGCGTCGGAAGAGACCCAGTACTTC	CASSWTASEETQYF
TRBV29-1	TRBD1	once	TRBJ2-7	TGCAGCGTTGGACAGGGGAGGACCGAGCAGTACTTC	CSVGQGRTEQYF
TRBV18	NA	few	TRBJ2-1	TGTGCCAGCGGGGTAGCGTCCTACAATGAGCAGTTCTTC	CASGVASYNEQFF
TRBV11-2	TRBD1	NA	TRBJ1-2	TGTGCCAGCAGCTTAGTAGGACAGGGTACAGACTATGGCTACACCTTC	CASSLVGQGTDYGYTF
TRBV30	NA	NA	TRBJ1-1	TGTGCCTGGAGTGAAGCCCCGGGACAACGGAGGGCTTTCTTT	CAWSEAPGQRRAFF
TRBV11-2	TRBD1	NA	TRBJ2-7	TGTGCCAGCAGCGGATCGGGACAGGGTTTATGGTTGCGGTACTTC	CASSGSGQGLWLRYF
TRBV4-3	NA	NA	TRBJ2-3	TGCGCCAGCAGCGGCAGGGTGGGTTTAGGGGATACGCAGTATTTT	CASSGRVGLGDTQYF
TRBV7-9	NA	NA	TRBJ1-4	TGTGCCAGCAGCTCCCGTGATGAAAAACTGTTTTTT	CASSSRDEKLFF
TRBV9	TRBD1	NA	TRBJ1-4	TGTGCCAGCAGCAGACGGGACAGGGGACGCTCAACTAATGAAAAACTGTTTTTT	CASSRRDRGRSTNEKLFF
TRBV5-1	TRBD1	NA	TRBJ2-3	TGCGCCAGCAGCGCAGGACAGGCTTCAGATACGCAGTATTTT	CASSAGQASDTQYF
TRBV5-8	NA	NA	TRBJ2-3	TGTGCCAGCAGCTGGGCCAGGGGATTTGGCACAGATACGCAGTATTTT	CASSWARGFGTDTQYF
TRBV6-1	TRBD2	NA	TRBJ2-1	TGTGCCAGCAGTGACGCTAGCGGGGGGGCAGGGGAGCAGTTCTTC	CASSDASGGAGEQFF
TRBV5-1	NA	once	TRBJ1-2	TGCGCCAGCAGCCCAGGGGATACCTATGGCTACACCTTC	CASSPGDTYGYTF
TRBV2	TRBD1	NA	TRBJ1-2	TGTGCCAGTGAACAGGGGGCATGGTATGGCTACACCTTC	CASEQGAWYGYTF
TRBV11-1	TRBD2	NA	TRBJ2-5	TGTGCCAGCTCTCCTAGGGAGGGAGAGGAGACCCAGTACTTC	CASSPREGEETQYF
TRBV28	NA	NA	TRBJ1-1	TGTGCCAGCAGCCCCGGACACGAATACACTGAAGCTTTCTTT	CASSPGHEYTEAFF
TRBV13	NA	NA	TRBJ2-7	TGTGCCAGCAGCTTAAGGGGGGGCTCCTACGAGCAGTACTTC	CASSLRGGSYEQYF
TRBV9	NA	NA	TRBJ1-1	TGTGCCAGCAGCCCCGGGGGGGGTAGTGAAGCTTTCTTT	CASSPGGGSEAFF
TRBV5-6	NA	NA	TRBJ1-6	TGTGCCAGCAGCTTGGTGCAGGCCCGTTATAATTCACCCCTCCACTTT	CASSLVQARYNSPLHF
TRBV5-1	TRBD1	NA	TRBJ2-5	TGCGCCAGCAGCTCCCCGGGACAGCCTCAAGAGACCCAGTACTTC	CASSSPGQPQETQYF
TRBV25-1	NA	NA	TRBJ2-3	TGTGCCAGCAGTGTGGCAGGATACACAGATACGCAGTATTTT	CASSVAGYTDTQYF
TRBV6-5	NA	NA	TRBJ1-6	TGTGCCAGCAGTTACGACCCCAGGAACCCGAATTCACCCCTCCACTTT	CASSYDPRNPNSPLHF
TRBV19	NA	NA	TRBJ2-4	TGTGCCAGTAGTGAGGGACTTGGGGCAAACATTCAGTACTTC	CASSEGLGANIQYF
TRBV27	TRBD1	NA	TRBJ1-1	TGTGCCAGCAGTCTATTAGGGGACAGGTGGAACACTGAAGCTTTCTTT	CASSLLGDRWNTEAFF
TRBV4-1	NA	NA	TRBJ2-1	TGCGCCAGCAGCGTGCAGTCAGGAGGGAATGAGCAGTTCTTC	CASSVQSGGNEQFF
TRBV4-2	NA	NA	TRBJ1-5	TGTGCCAGCAGCCAAGACCCTGCATGGACTGAGGGAAGCAATCAGCCCCAGCATTTT	CASSQDPAWTEGSNQPQHF
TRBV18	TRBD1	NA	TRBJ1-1	TGTGCCAGCTCATCAGACAGGGACACTGAAGCTTTCTTT	CASSSDRDTEAFF
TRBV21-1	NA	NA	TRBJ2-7	TGTGCCAGCACCCCGGTGGCCGGGATTATTTACGAGCAGTACTTC	CASTPVAGIIYEQYF
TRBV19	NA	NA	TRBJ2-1	TGTGCCAGTAGTATATACGGCGGCCTTTTGGCCAATGAGCAGTTCTTC	CASSIYGGLLANEQFF
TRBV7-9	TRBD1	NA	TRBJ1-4	TGTGCCAGCAGCTCCCCGACAGGGACTAATGAAAAACTGTTTTTT	CASSSPTGTNEKLFF
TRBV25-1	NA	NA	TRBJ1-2	TGTGCCAGCAGTGAAGGTGTAAAGCGGAGGGATGGCTACACCTTC	CASSEGVKRRDGYTF
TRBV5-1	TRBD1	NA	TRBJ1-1	TGCGCCAGCAGCTCCTGGACAGGGGACACTGAAGCTTTCTTT	CASSSWTGDTEAFF
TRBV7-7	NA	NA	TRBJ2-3	TGTGCTAGCAGTCGGGACTTCACAGATACGCAGTATTTT	CASSRDFTDTQYF
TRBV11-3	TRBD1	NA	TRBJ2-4	TGTGCCAGCAGCCTCGGGACAGGGCGCTTGGACATTCAGTACTTC	CASSLGTGRLDIQYF
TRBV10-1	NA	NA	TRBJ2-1	TGCGCCAGCAGTGAGTCGTCAGGTTCGGTTTACAATGAGCAGTTCTTC	CASSESSGSVYNEQFF
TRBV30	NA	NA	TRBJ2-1	TGTGCCTGGAGTCTCAGGGGTGAGCAGTTCTTC	CAWSLRGEQFF
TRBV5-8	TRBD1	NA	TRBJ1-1	TGTGCCAGCAGCTTTGGGACAGGGGGCGTTGGGACTGAAGCTTTCTTT	CASSFGTGGVGTEAFF
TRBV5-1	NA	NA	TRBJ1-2	TGCGCCAGCAGCTTGGCCCGGCGGGACTATGGCTACACCTTC	CASSLARRDYGYTF
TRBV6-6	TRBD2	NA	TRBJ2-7	TGTGCCAGCAGTAGACTAGCGGGGTTCCAGCCTTACGAGCAGTACTTC	CASSRLAGFQPYEQYF
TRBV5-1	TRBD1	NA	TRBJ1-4	TGCGCCAGCAGCGAGACAGGGCAAGAAAAACTGTTTTTT	CASSETGQEKLFF
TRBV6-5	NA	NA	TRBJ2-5	TGTGCCAGCAGACCCCCAGAAGAGACCCAGTACTTC	CASRPPEETQYF
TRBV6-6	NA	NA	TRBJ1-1	TGTGCCAGCCGACAGCAGAACACTGAAGCTTTCTTT	CASRQQNTEAFF
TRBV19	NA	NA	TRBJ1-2	TGTGCCAGTAGTATCCCGGGTTTCGGCTATGGCTACACCTTC	CASSIPGFGYGYTF
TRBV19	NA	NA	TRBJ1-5	TGTGCCAGTACGAGTGGGGGGTATCAGCCCCAGCATTTT	CASTSGGYQPQHF
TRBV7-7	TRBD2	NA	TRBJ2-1	TGTGCTAGCAGCCCCACTAGCGGCCTGGACGATGAGCAGTTCTTC	CASSPTSGLDDEQFF
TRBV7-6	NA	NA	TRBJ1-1	TGTGCCAGCAGTGATACAGCGAACACTGAAGCTTTCTTT	CASSDTANTEAFF
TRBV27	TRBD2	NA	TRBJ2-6	TGTGCCAGCAGCGGGACTAGCGGTGCGAGCGAGGCCAACGTCCTGACTTTC	CASSGTSGASEANVLTF
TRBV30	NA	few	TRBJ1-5	TGTGCCTGGACAGGGAATAGCAATCAGCCCCAGCATTTT	CAWTGNSNQPQHF
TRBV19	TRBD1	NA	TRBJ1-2	TGTGCCAGTAGCTACCGGACAGGGCAAGGGGGATATGGCTACACCTTC	CASSYRTGQGGYGYTF
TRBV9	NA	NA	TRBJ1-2	TGTGCCAGCAGCGTAGGGACAACTGTGGACTATGGCTACACCTTC	CASSVGTTVDYGYTF
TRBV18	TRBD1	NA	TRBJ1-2	TGTGCCAGCTCACCACCGAGGACAGGGGGCGTCAACTATGGCTACACCTTC	CASSPPRTGGVNYGYTF
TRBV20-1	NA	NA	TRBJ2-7	TGCAGTGCTGAGACAGACGGCGAGCAGTACTTC	CSAETDGEQYF
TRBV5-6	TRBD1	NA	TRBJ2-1	TGTGCCAGCAGCCCTCGTCGGACAGGCCTCTACAATGAGCAGTTCTTC	CASSPRRTGLYNEQFF